The rows below give T cell receptor beta chains drawn from one sample of a study of OX40 agonist ivuxolimab in advanced cancers. Measured with immunoSEQ multiplex PCR; TCRdb has only the in-frame clones, and not every one. The sample gives more than 65,000 clones, 70% to 90% of which show up once; roughly 25% is in the top ten. This sample comprised CD4+ or CD8+ T cells sorted from blood, obtained in a trial of the OX40 agonist ivuxolimab. The receptors come from an adult with an advanced solid tumor such as melanoma, head and neck, liver or kidney cancer. The CDR3 runs from the conserved cysteine through the conserved F or W.

j_call v_call cdr3_aa
TRBJ2-3 TRBV28 CASSNIGPSTDTQYF
TRBJ2-7 TRBV7-6 CASSLSHLAYEQYF
TRBJ2-1 TRBV5-4 CASSLELVGQGSTHEQFF
TRBJ2-5 TRBV6-5 CASSYGGYRQETQYF
TRBJ1-4 TRBV19 CASSIVGRQGPNEKLFF
TRBJ2-4 TRBV9 CASSVGPSGGDTQNIQYF
TRBJ2-2 TRBV19 CASRIYSKGATTGELFF
TRBJ2-3 TRBV10-3 CAISPGLAGTDTQYF
TRBJ1-2 TRBV13 CASSLALSGLNYGYTF
TRBJ2-3 TRBV14 CASSLLGSDTQYF
TRBJ2-2 TRBV28 CASSSPGGVNTGELFF
TRBJ2-5 TRBV5-1 CASSTQTAEEETQYF
TRBJ1-3 TRBV29-1 CSARRSSGNTIYF
TRBJ1-4 TRBV7-9 CASSLGGANEKLFF
TRBJ1-3 TRBV9 CASSITTDNSGNTIYF
TRBJ2-3 TRBV10-1 CASSVTSGAGTDTQYF
TRBJ2-3 TRBV6-5 CASHSGGTQYF
TRBJ1-5 TRBV6-5 CASSTTGNGNQPQHF
TRBJ1-2 TRBV28 CASSLGQNNYGYTF
TRBJ2-7 TRBV18 CASSPQGRGHEQYF
TRBJ2-7 TRBV18 CASSPRDNHYEQYF
TRBJ1-5 TRBV19 CASSTTGKNQPQHF
TRBJ1-6 TRBV6-5 CASRAVGQSHSPLHF
TRBJ2-7 TRBV28 CASSLEHSESYF
TRBJ2-7 TRBV7-9 CASTKQGTGEQYF
TRBJ1-1 TRBV6-5 CASSYNRNTEAFF
TRBJ1-2 TRBV5-6 CASSQDRGYGYTF
TRBJ1-6 TRBV5-4 CASSLEEGARSPLHF
TRBJ2-5 TRBV11-2 CASSSIRGGALQETQYF
TRBJ2-1 TRBV4-2 CASSPGTGMQYSYNEQFF
TRBJ2-5 TRBV5-6 CASSFQGVETQYF
NA TRBV9 CASSVAPTSTYEQYF
TRBJ1-5 TRBV6-5 CASSYKGFSNQPQHF
TRBJ2-5 TRBV10-3 CAISDGLAEETQYF
TRBJ2-5 TRBV5-1 CASSSLPPTETQYF
TRBJ1-5 TRBV5-5 CASTPTGDHNQPQHF
TRBJ1-5 TRBV15 CATSGELTRNQPQHF
TRBJ1-5 TRBV7-6 CASSPTENQPQHF
TRBJ1-1 TRBV5-1 CASSPERNTEAFF
TRBJ2-7 TRBV7-2 CASSSRGGGRYEQYF
TRBJ2-2 TRBV19 CASSISGGTGELFF
TRBJ2-7 TRBV6-5 CASSGLAAGYEQYF
TRBJ1-5 TRBV5-4 CASSLGAGTQPQHF
TRBJ1-1 TRBV30 CAWRRAGGRAFF
TRBJ2-2 TRBV30 CACGGANTGELFF
TRBJ1-6 TRBV4-3 CASSQVSNSPLHF
TRBJ2-6 TRBV28 CASRDRTGGPGANVLTF
TRBJ1-4 TRBV29-1 CSVRDRNEKLFF